Here is one T cell receptor beta chain with its context. Its antigen is not identified. The CDR3 extends over 14 amino acids. Trimming removed 7 bases at V and 5 bases at J, with 17 bases between. CDR1 is MNHEY, CDR2 SVGEGT, per germline. This entry is derived from a study of blood T cells in healthy people across ages. Study in general: Every two T cells gave about one barcoded beta molecule via template switching.

Per sample, at least 6 micrograms of total RNA were extracted. Overall study findings and caveats: TCR beta diversity tracked closely with naive T cell percentage.

The authors ran a second PCR of roughly 7 to 11 cycles using a sample-barcoded 5' primer and a J-beta primer mix. TCRdb used MiXCR to reprocess the 5' RACE reads, holding one entry per CDR3 protein. Of 720,000 or so distinct CDR3 sequences in the sample, approximately 40% are singletons; the top ten hold approximately 29%. This receptor was obtained from a man at least 80 years old in good health. This chain links TRBV6-2 or TRBV6-3 with TRBJ1-1; perhaps TRBD1 as D (5 bases). Sequencing used blood. The CDR3 sequence is CASIRRGTGTEAFF. The CDR3 coding sequence is TGTGCCAGCATTAGACGAGGGACGGGGACTGAAGCTTTCTTT.